The following is a T cell receptor (beta chain) sequence with its context. Its antigen remains unknown. The sample originates from a study of T cells in Graves' hyperthyroidism and ophthalmopathy. Study-wide findings and caveats: Ophthalmopathy and stable hyperthyroidism were separated by a 13 V-J model.

Researchers took RNA transcripts and amplified the TCR beta CDR3 regions from them. HTBI primers were used for first-round RT-PCR of the TCR CDR3. One entry per CDR3 protein, called by TCRdb with MiXCR from the multiplex PCR reads. Of about 500,000 distinct CDR3 sequences listed, around 15% are singletons. V lost 6 bases and J lost 3, with 14 bases in between. The CDR3 sequence is 14 residues long. Per the germline V gene, CDR1 is WSHSY and CDR2 is SAAADI. The clonotype originates from a young woman with Graves' hyperthyroidism. The V call is TRBV10-2, the J call TRBJ1-2; D is perhaps TRBD1 (5 bases). The sequenced material came from blood. CDR3 amino acids: CASSRTGGYYGYTF. The CDR3 region has the DNA TGCGCCAGCAGCAGGACCGGGGGTTACTATGGCTACACCTTC.